The present entry profiles one T cell receptor (beta chain) with its context. Per the authors' pipeline: Using reference gene primer amplification, nucleated cell counts were estimated. Assay used: immunoSEQ multiplex PCR; TCRdb lists only in-frame clones, some missing. V, J and clone size were drawn from that table, and D and trimming were deduced from the DNA. The data hold a few hundred thousand clones, with about 89% observed a single time. The data belong to a study of blood T cell repertoires in COVID-19. Study-wide background: Donors in the United States, Italy and Spain gave samples during acute or convalescent COVID-19.

The TCR sequence derives from a woman aged 40 to 55 who had been exposed to COVID-19. The sample comprised PBMCs or T cells enriched from blood (not recorded which).

CDR3 amino acids: CASSLSSGRTPGLYNEQFF. The CDR3 DNA reads as TGTGCCAGCAGCTTGTCTAGCGGGAGGACCCCGGGCCTCTACAATGAGCAGTTCTTC. This chain joins TRBV7-8 and TRBJ2-1; 11 bases map to TRBD2. The V and J ends lost 3 bases and 3 bases, in that order; junction bases with no gene match: 13. The CDR3 totals 19 residues. CDR1 SGHVS and CDR2 FQNEAQ come from the germline V gene. Combining the CDR3 with reference TRBV7-8 and TRBJ2-1 gives the whole variable domain GAGVSQSPRYKVAKRGQDVALRCDPISGHVSLFWYQQALGQGPEFLTYFQNEAQLDKSGLPSDRFFAERPEGSVSTLKIQRTQQEDSAVYLCASSLSSGRTPGLYNEQFFGPGTRLTVL.